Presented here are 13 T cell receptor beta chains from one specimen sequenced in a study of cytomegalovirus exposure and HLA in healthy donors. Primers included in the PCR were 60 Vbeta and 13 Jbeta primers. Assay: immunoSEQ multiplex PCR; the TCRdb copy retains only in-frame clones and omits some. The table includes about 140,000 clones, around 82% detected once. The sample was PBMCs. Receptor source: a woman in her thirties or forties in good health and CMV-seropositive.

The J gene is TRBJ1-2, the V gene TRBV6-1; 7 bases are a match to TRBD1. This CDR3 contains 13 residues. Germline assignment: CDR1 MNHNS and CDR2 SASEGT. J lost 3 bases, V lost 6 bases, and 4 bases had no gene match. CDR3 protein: CASRVGTDYGYTF. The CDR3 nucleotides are TGTGCCAGCAGAGTTGGGACAGACTATGGCTACACCTTC.

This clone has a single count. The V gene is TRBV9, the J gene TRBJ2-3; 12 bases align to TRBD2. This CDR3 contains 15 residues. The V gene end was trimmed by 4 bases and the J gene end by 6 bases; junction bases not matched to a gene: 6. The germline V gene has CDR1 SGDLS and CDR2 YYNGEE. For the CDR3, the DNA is TGTGCCAGCAGCCCCTCTGGGACTAGCGGGGATACGCAGTATTTT. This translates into CASSPSGTSGDTQYF.

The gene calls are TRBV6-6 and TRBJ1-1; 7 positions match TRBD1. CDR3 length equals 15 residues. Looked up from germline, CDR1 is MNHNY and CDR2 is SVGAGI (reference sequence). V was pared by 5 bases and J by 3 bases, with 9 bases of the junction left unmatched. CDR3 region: CASSPQGEVDTEAFF. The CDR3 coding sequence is TGTGCCAGCAGTCCCCAGGGGGAGGTGGACACTGAAGCTTTCTTT.

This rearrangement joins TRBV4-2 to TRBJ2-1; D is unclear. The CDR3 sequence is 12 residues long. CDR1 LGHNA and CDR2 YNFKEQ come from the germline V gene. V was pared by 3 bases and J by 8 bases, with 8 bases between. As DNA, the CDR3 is TGTGCCAGCAGCCAGGAGACGTATGAGCAGTTCTTC. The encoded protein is CASSQETYEQFF.

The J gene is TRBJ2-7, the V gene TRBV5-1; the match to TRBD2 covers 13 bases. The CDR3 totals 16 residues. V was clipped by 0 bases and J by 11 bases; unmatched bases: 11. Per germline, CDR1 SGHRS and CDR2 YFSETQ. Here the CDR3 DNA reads TGCGCCAGCAGCTTGGGCAGGGGACTAGCGGGGCCTAGGGAGTACTTC. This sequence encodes CASSLGRGLAGPREYF. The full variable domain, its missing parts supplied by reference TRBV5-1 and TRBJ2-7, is KAGVTQTPRYLIKTRGQQVTLSCSPISGHRSVSWYQQTPGQGLQFLFEYFSETQRNKGNFPGRFSGRQFSNSRSEMNVSTLELGDSALYLCASSLGRGLAGPREYFGPGTRLTVT.

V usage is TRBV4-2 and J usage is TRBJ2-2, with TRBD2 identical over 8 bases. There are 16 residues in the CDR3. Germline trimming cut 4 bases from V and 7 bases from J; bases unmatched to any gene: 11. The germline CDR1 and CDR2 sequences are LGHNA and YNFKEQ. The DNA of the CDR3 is TGTGCCAGCAGCCGCATGACTAGCGAGAGCATCGGGGAGCTGTTTTTT. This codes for CASSRMTSESIGELFF.

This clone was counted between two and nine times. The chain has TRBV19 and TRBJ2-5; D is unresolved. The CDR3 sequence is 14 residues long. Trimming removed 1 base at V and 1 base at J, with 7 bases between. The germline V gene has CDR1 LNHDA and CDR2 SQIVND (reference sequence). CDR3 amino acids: CASSIGDIQETQYF. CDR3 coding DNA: TGTGCCAGTAGTATAGGTGACATCCAAGAGACCCAGTACTTC. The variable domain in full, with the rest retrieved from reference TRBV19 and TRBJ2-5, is DGGITQSPKYLFRKEGQNVTLSCEQNLNHDAMYWYRQDPGQGLRLIYYSQIVNDFQKGDIAEGYSVSREKKESFPLTVTSAQKNPTAFYLCASSIGDIQETQYFGPGTRLLVL.

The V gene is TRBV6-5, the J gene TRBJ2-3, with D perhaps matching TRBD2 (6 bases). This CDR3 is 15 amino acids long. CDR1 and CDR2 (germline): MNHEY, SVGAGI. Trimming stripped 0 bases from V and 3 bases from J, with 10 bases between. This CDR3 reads CASSYSAGYTDTQYF. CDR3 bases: TGTGCCAGCAGTTACTCGGCGGGATATACAGATACGCAGTATTTT.

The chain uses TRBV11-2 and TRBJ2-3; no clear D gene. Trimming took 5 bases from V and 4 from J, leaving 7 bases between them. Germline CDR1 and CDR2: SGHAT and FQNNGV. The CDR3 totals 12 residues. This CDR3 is CASSHVADTQYF. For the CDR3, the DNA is TGTGCCAGCAGCCATGTTGCAGATACGCAGTATTTT.

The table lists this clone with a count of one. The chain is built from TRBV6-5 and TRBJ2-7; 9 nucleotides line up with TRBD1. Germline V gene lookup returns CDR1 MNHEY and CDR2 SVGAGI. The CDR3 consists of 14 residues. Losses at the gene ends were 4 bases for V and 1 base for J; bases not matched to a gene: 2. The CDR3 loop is CASSSDRGSYEQYF. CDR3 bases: TGTGCCAGCAGTTCCGACAGGGGGTCCTACGAGCAGTACTTC.

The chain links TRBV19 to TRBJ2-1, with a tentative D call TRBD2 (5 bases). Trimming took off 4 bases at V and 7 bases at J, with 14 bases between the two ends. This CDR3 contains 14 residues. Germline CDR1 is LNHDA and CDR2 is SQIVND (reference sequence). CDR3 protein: CASSTFLSANEQFF. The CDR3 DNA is TGTGCCAGTAGTACCTTCCTTAGCGCGAATGAGCAGTTCTTC.

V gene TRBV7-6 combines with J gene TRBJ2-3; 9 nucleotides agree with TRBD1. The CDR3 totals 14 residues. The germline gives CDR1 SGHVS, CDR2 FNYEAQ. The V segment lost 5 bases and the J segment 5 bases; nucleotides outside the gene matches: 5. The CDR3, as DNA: TGTGCCAGCAGCCTGGGACAGGGAGGAGATACGCAGTATTTT. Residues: CASSLGQGGDTQYF.

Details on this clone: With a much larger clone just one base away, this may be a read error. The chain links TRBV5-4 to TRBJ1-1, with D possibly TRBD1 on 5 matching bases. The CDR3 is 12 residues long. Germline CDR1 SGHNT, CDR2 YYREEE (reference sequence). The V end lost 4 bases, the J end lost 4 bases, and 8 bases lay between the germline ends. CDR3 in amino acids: CASSPGGTEAFF. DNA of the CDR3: TGTGCCAGCAGCCCCGGGGGCACTGAAGCTTTCTTT.